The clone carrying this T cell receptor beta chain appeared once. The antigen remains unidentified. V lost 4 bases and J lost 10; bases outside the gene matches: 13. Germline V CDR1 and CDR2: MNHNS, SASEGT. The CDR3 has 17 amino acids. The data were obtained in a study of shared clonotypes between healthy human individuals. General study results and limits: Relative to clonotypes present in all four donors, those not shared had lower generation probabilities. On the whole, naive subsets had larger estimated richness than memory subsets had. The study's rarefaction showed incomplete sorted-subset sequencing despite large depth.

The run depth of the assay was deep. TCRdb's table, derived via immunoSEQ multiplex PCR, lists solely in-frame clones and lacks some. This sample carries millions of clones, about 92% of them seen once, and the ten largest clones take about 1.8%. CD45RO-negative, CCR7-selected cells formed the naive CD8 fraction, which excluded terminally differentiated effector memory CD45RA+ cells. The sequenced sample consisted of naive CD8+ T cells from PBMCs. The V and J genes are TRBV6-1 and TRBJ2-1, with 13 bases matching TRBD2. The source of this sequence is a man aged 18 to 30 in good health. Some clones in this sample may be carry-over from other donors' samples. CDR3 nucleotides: TGTGCCAGCAGTGCAGAACGAGGGACTAGCGGGATTCGGGAGCAGTTCTTC. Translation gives CASSAERGTSGIREQFF.